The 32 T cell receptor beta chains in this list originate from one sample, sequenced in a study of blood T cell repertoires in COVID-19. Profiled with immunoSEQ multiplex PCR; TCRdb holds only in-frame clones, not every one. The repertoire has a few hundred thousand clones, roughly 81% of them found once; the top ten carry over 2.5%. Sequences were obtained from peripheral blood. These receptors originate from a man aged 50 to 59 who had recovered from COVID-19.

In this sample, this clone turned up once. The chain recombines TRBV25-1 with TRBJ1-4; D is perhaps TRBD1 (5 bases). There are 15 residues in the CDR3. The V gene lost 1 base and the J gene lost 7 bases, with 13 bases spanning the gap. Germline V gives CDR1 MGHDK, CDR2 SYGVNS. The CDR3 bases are TGTGCCAGCAGTGAATTGTCAGGGATAGGTGAAAAACTGTTTTTT. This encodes CASSELSGIGEKLFF.

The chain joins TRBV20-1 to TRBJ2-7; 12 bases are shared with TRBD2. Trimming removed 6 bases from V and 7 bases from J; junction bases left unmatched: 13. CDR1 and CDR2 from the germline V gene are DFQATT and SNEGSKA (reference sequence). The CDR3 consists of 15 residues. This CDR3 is CSASPGLAGIGEQYF. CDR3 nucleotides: TGCAGTGCGAGTCCTGGACTAGCGGGAATAGGTGAGCAGTACTTC.

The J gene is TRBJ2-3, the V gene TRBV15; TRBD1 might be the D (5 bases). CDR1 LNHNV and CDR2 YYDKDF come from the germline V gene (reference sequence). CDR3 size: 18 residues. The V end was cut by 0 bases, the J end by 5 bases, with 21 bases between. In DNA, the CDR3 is TGTGCCACCAGCAGAGATCTTGCGTGGGCTGGGGCCGGAGATACGCAGTATTTT. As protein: CATSRDLAWAGAGDTQYF.

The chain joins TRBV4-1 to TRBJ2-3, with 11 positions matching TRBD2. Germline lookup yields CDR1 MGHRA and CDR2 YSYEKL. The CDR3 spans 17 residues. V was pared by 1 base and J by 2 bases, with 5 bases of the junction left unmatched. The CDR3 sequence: CASSQAGTSGYTDTQYF. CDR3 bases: TGCGCCAGCAGCCAAGCCGGGACTAGCGGCTACACAGATACGCAGTATTTT.

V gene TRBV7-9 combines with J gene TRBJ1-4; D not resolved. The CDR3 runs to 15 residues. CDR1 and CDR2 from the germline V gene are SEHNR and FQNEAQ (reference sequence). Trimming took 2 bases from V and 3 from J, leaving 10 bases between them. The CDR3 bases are TGTGCCAGCAGCTTAAAAGAGGGCCCTAATGAAAAACTGTTTTTT. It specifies CASSLKEGPNEKLFF.

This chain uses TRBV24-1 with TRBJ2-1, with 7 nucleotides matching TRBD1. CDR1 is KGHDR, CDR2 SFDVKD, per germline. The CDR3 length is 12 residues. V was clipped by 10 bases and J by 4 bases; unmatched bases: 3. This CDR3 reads CATQDRYNEQFF. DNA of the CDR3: TGTGCCACTCAGGACAGGTACAATGAGCAGTTCTTC.

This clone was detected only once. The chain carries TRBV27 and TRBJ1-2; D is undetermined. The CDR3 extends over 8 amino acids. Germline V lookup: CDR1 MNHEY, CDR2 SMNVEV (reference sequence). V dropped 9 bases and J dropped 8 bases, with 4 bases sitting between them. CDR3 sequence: CASRGYTF. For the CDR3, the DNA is TGTGCCAGTCGGGGCTACACCTTC.

The CDR3 spells CASSLNPVATNEKLFF. As DNA, the CDR3 is TGCGCCAGCAGCTTGAATCCCGTAGCAACTAATGAAAAACTGTTTTTT. The rearrangement uses TRBV5-1 and TRBJ1-4; D uncertain. The V end was cut by 1 base, the J end by 0 bases, with 10 bases between. Germline V lookup: CDR1 SGHRS, CDR2 YFSETQ. The CDR3 contains 16 residues.

The CDR3 nucleotides are TGTGCCAGCAGCAATCAAGCGGGAGCCCGAGGTGAGCAGTTCTTC. The encoded protein is CASSNQAGARGEQFF. The chain recombines TRBV21-1 with TRBJ2-1; the table's D call, TRBD2, has no DNA check behind it. TRBV21-1 represents a pseudogene. CDR3 length: 15 residues.

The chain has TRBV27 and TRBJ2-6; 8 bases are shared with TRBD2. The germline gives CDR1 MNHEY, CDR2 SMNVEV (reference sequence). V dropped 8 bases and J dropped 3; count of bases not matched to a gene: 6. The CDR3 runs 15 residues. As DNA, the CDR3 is TGTGCCAGCTCCGGACTAGCTGGTGGGGCCAACGTCCTGACTTTC. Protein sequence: CASSGLAGGANVLTF.

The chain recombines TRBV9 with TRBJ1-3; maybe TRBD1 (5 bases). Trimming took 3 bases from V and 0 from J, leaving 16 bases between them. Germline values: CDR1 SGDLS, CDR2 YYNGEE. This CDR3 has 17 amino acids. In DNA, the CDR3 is TGTGCCAGCAGCGCTTCCGGGACTACTGTCTCTGGAAACACCATATATTTT. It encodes CASSASGTTVSGNTIYF.

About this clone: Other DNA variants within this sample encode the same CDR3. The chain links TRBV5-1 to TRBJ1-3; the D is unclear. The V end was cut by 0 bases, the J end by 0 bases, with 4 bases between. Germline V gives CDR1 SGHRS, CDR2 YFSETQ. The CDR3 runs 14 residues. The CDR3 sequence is CASSLDSSGNTIYF. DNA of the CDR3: TGCGCCAGCAGCTTGGACAGCTCTGGAAACACCATATATTTT.

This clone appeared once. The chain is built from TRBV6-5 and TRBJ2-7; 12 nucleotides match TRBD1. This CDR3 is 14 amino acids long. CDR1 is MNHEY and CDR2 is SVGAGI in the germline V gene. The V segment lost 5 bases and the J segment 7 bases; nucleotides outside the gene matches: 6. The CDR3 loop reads CASSTGTGGGEQYF. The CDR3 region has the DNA TGTGCCAGCAGTACCGGGACAGGGGGCGGGGAGCAGTACTTC.

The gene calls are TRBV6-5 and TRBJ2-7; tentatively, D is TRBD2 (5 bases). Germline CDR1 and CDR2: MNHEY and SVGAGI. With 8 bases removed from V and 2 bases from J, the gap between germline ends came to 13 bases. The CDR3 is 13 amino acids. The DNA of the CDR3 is TGTGCCAGCGGCTCCTGGGAGACCTACGAGCAGTACTTC. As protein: CASGSWETYEQYF.

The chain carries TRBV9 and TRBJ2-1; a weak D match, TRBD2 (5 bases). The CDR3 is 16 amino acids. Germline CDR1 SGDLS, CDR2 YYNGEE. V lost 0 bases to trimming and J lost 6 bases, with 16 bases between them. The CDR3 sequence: CASSVAGGWPGNEQFF. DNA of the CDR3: TGTGCCAGCAGCGTAGCCGGCGGGTGGCCAGGCAATGAGCAGTTCTTC.

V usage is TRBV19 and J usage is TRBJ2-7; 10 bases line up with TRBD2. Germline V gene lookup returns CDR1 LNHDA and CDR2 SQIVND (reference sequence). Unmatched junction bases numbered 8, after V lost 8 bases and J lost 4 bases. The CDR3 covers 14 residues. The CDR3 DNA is TGTGCCAGTGCGAGCGGGAGGGCAGGGTACGAGCAGTACTTC. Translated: CASASGRAGYEQYF.

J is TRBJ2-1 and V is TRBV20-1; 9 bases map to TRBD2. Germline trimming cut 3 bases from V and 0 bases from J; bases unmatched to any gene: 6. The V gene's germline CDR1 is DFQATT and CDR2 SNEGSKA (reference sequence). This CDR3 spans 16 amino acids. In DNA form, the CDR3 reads TGCAGTGCTAGTAAGACTAGCGGAAGCTCCTACAATGAGCAGTTCTTC. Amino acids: CSASKTSGSSYNEQFF.

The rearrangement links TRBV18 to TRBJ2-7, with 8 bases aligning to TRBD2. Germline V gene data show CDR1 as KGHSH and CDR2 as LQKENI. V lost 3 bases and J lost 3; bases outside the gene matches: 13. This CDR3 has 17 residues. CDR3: CASSPNLNSGSLYEQYF. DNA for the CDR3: TGTGCCAGCTCACCTAACCTAAACAGCGGGAGTCTCTACGAGCAGTACTTC.

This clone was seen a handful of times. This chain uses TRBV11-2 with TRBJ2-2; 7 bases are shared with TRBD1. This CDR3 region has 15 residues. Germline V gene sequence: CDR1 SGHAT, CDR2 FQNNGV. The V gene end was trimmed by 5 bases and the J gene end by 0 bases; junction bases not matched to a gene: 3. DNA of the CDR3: TGTGCCAGCAGCCGTACAGGGGCGAACACCGGGGAGCTGTTTTTT. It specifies CASSRTGANTGELFF.

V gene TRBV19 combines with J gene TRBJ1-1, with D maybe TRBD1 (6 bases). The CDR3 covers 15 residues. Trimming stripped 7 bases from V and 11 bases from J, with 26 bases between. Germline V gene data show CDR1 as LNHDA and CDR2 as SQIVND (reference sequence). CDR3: CASTPPWEGVVDAFF. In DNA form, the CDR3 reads TGTGCCAGTACCCCGCCTTGGGAGGGGGTTGTGGACGCTTTCTTT.

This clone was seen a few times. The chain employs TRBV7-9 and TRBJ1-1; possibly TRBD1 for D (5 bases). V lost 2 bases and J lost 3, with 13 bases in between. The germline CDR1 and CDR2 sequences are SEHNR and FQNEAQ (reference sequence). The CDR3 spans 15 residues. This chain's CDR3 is CASSLWEARDTEAFF. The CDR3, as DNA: TGTGCCAGCAGCTTATGGGAAGCCAGGGACACTGAAGCTTTCTTT.

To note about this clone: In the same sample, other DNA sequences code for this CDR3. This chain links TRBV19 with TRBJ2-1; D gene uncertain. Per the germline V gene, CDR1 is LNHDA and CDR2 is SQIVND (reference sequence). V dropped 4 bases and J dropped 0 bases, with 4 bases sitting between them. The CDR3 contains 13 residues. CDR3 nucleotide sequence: TGTGCCAGTAGTACTAGCTCCTACAATGAGCAGTTCTTC. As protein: CASSTSSYNEQFF.

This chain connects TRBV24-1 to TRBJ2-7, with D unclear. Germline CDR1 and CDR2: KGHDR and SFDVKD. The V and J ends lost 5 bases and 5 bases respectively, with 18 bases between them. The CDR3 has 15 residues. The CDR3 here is CATSARDGVHDEQYF. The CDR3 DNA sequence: TGTGCCACCAGTGCCCGTGACGGAGTACACGACGAGCAGTACTTC.

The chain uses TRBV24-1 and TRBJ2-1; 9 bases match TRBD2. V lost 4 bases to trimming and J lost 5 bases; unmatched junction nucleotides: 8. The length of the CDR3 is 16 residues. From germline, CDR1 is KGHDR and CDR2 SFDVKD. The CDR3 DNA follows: TGTGCCACCAGTGACATACGGGGGACTAGCAACAATGAGCAGTTCTTC. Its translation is CATSDIRGTSNNEQFF.

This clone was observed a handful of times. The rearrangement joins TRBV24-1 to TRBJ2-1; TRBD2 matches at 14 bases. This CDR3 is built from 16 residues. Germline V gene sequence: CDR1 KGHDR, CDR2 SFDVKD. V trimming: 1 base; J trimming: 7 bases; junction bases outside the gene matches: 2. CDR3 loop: CATSDFGTSGRNEQFF. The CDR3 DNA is TGTGCCACCAGTGATTTTGGGACTAGCGGGAGAAATGAGCAGTTCTTC.

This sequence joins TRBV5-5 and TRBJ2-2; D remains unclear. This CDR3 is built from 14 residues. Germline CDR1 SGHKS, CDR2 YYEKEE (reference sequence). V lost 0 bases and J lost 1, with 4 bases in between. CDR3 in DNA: TGTGCCAGCAGCTTGGAACAGAACACCGGGGAGCTGTTTTTT. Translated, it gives CASSLEQNTGELFF.

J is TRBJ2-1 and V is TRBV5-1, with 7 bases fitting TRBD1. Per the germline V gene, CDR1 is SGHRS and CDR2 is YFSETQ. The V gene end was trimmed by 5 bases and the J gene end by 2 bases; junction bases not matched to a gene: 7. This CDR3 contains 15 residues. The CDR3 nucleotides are TGCGCCAGCAGTTTCGGGGACAGAACCTACAATGAGCAGTTCTTC. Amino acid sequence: CASSFGDRTYNEQFF.

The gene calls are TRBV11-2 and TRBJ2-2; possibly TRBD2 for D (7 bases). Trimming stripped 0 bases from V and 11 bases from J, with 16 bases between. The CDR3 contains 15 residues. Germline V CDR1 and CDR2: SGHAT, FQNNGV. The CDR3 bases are TGTGCCAGCAGCTTAGAGGCGTGGGGGGGGCGAGAGCTGTTTTTT. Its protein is CASSLEAWGGRELFF.

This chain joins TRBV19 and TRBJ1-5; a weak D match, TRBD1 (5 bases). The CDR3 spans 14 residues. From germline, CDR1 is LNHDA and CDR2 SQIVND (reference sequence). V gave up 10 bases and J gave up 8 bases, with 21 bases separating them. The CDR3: CATQVVQGYEPQHF. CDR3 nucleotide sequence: TGTGCCACCCAAGTAGTGCAGGGCTATGAGCCCCAGCATTTT. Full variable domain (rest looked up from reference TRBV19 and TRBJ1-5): DGGITQSPKYLFRKEGQNVTLSCEQNLNHDAMYWYRQDPGQGLRLIYYSQIVNDFQKGDIAEGYSVSREKKESFPLTVTSAQKNPTAFYLCATQVVQGYEPQHFGDGTRLSIL.

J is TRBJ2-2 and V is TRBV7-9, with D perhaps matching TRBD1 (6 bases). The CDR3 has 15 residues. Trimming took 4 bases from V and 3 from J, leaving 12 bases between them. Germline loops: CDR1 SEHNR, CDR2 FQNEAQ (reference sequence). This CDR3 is CASSWTQGYTGELFF. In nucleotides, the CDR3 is TGTGCCAGCAGCTGGACTCAGGGGTACACCGGGGAGCTGTTTTTT.

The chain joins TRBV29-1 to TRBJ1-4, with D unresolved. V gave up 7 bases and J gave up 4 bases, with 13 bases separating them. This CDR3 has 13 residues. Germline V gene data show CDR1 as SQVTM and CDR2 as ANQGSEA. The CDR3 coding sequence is TGCAGCGCCGGCGGGTCGGTTAATGAAAAACTGTTTTTT. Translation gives CSAGGSVNEKLFF.

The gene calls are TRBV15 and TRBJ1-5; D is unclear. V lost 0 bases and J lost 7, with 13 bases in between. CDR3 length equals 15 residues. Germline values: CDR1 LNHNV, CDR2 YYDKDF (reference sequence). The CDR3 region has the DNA TGTGCCACCAGCAGAGATCGAGGATTGTGGCAGCCCCAGCATTTT. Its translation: CATSRDRGLWQPQHF.